The sequence of this TCR beta chain was determined in a study of shared clonotypes between healthy human individuals. The CDR3 runs 15 residues. The germline CDR1 and CDR2 sequences are SGHVS and FQNEAQ. With V trimmed by 1 base and J by 6 bases, 9 bases remained unmatched. Naive CD8 isolation took CD45RO-negative cells positively selected for CCR7 and excluded terminally differentiated effector memory CD45RA+ cells. All of the donors resided in Nashville, Tennessee, and each was a Caucasian adult. The authors distributed each subset's genomic DNA evenly over several immunoSEQ plates. It was around 180 ng DNA, 25,000 to 35,000 T cell genomes, that sorted-subset replicate PCRs used. Measured with immunoSEQ multiplex PCR; TCRdb has only the in-frame clones, and not every one. This table has around 1.9 million clones, more than 85% appearing once. This clone has only one observation. As yet, its antigen is unknown.

Overall study results and limits: Non-shared clonotypes had lower generation probabilities than those shared by all four donors.

What was sequenced was naive CD8+ T cells from PBMCs. The clonotype originates from a man in his late teens or twenties in good health. Some clones in this sample may be carry-over from other donors' samples. The chain is built from TRBV7-8 and TRBJ2-7; 7 bases line up with TRBD2. CDR3 DNA sequence: TGTGCCAGCAGCTTAGACCCGCAGGGAGGGGCCGAGCAGTACTTC. Translated: CASSLDPQGGAEQYF.